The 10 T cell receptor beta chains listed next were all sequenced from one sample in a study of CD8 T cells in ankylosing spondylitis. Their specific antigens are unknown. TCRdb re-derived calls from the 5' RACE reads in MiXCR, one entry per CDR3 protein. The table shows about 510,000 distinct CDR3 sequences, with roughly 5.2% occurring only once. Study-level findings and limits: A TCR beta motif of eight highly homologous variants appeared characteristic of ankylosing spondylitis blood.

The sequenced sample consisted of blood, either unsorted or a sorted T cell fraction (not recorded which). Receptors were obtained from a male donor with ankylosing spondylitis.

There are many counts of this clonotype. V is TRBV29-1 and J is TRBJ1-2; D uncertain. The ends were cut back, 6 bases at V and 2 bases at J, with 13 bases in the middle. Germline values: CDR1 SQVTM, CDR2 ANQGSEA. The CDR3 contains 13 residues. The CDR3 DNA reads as TGCAGCGTCGGGGAGGGCGTAAACTATGGCTACACCTTC. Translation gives CSVGEGVNYGYTF.

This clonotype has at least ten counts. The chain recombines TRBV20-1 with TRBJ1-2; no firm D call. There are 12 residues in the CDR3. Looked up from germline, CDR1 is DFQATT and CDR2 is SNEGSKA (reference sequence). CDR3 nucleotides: TGCAGGTCTTCGGAGTATTCCTATGGCTACACCTTC. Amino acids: CRSSEYSYGYTF.

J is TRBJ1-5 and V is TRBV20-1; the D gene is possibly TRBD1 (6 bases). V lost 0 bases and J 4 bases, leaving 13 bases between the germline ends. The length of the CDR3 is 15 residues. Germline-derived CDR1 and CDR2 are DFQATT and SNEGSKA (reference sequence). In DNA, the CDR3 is TGCAGTGCTAGAGAGGCAGGGGTCAAGAATCAGCCCCAGCATTTT. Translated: CSAREAGVKNQPQHF.

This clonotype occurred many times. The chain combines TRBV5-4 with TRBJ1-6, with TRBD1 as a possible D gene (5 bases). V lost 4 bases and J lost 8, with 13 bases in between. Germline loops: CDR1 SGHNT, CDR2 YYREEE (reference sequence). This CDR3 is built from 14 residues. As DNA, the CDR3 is TGTGCCAGCAGCCGTGGACGGGGGGATTCACCCCTCCACTTT. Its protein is CASSRGRGDSPLHF.

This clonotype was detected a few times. In DNA form, the CDR3 reads TGCGCCAGCAGCCAAGAATGGGGCCATAGAGCGGGAGGGTTCAATGAGCAGTTCTTC. Encoded protein: CASSQEWGHRAGGFNEQFF. The rearrangement links TRBV4-3 to TRBJ2-1; 10 bases line up with TRBD2. The CDR3 consists of 19 residues. Germline CDR1 LGHNA, CDR2 YSLEER. V was pared by 0 bases and J by 6 bases, with 14 bases of the junction left unmatched.

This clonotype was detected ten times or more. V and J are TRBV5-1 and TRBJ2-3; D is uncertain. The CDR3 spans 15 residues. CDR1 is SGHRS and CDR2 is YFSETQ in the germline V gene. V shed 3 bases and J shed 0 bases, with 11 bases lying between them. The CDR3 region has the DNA TGCGCCAGCAGCTACCCAGTTGGGAGCACAGATACGCAGTATTTT. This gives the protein CASSYPVGSTDTQYF.

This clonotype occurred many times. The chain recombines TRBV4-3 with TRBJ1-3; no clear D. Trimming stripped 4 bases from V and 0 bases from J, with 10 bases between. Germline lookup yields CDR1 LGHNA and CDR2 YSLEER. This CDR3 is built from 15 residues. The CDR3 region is CASSPNPHSGNTIYF. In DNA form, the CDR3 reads TGCGCCAGCAGCCCGAACCCTCACTCTGGAAACACCATATATTTT.

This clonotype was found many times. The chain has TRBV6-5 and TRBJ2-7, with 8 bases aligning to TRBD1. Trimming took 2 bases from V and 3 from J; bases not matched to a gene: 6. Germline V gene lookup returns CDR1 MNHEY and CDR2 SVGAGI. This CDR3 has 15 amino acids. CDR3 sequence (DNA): TGTGCCAGCAGTTACGAAGGACAGGGTTTCTACGAGCAGTACTTC. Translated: CASSYEGQGFYEQYF.

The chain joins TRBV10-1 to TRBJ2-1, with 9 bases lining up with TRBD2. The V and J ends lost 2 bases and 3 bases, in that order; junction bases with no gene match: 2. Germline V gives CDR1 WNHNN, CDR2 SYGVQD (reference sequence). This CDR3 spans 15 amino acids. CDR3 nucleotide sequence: TGCGCCAGCAGTGAGAGCGGGAGGTACTACAATGAGCAGTTCTTC. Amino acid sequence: CASSESGRYYNEQFF.

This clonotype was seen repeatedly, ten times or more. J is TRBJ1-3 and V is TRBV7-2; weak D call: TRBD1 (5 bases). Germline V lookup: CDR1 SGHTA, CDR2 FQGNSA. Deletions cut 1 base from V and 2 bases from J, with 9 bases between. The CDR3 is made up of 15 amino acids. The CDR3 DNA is TGTGCCAGCAGCTTAGTAGGGACGACTGGAAACACCATATATTTT. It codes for CASSLVGTTGNTIYF. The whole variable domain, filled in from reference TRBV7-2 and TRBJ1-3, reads GAGVSQSPSNKVTEKGKDVELRCDPISGHTALYWYRQSLGQGLEFLIYFQGNSAPDKSGLPSDRFSAERTGGSVSTLTIQRTQQEDSAVYLCASSLVGTTGNTIYFGEGSWLTVV.